The next 8 T cell receptor beta chains were all read from a single sample in a study of PD-1 blockade in mismatch repair-deficient tumors. The protocol was immunoSEQ multiplex PCR, while the TCRdb copy is restricted to in-frame clones and leaves out a portion. The data contain about 110,000 clones, 70% to 80% of them singletons. The source was peripheral blood, collected approximately 60 weeks after starting pembrolizumab. These receptors came from an adult with mismatch repair-deficient cancer.

This chain links TRBV4-3 with TRBJ1-5; D may be TRBD1 (5 bases). Trimming took off 1 base at V and 2 bases at J, with 9 bases between the two ends. CDR3 length: 15 amino acids. Per germline, CDR1 LGHNA and CDR2 YSLEER. CDR3 sequence: CASSQVQGGNQPQHF. CDR3 sequence (DNA): TGCGCCAGCAGCCAAGTCCAAGGGGGCAATCAGCCCCAGCATTTT.

The chain recombines TRBV6-1 with TRBJ2-7; weak D call: TRBD2 (6 bases). Germline V gene data show CDR1 as MNHNS and CDR2 as SASEGT. Between the trimmed V and J ends, which lost 5 bases and 1 base, there was a span of 15 bases. This CDR3 is 15 amino acids long. CDR3 protein: CASSPPRGGSYEQYF. As DNA, the CDR3 is TGTGCCAGCAGTCCACCTAGGGGAGGTTCCTACGAGCAGTACTTC.

The V call is TRBV19, the J call TRBJ2-7, with TRBD2 matching 9 bases. Germline trimming cut 2 bases from V and 0 bases from J; bases unmatched to any gene: 2. The CDR3 totals 15 residues. Per germline, CDR1 LNHDA and CDR2 SQIVND (reference sequence). The CDR3 DNA is TGTGCCAGTAGTATACTTAGCGGGAGCTCCTACGAGCAGTACTTC. This encodes CASSILSGSSYEQYF.

In this sample, this clone turned up a few times. The chain has TRBV2 and TRBJ1-2; D ambiguous. Per the germline V gene, CDR1 is SNHLY and CDR2 is FYNNEI. V dropped 2 bases and J dropped 4 bases, with 5 bases sitting between them. The CDR3 has 12 residues. This CDR3 reads CASSETRYGYTF. CDR3 DNA sequence: TGTGCCAGCAGTGAAACCCGCTATGGCTACACCTTC.

In this sample, this clone turned up once. This chain connects TRBV6-5 to TRBJ1-3, with a possible D match to TRBD1 (5 bases). Germline lookup yields CDR1 MNHEY and CDR2 SVGAGI. Trimming shortened V by 0 bases and J by 2 bases, and 11 bases separated the two germline ends. The CDR3 totals 16 residues. Here the CDR3 DNA reads TGTGCCAGCAGTTACTCGATATCGGACACTGGAAACACCATATATTTT. It yields the protein CASSYSISDTGNTIYF.

V gene TRBV6-1 combines with J gene TRBJ1-2; 8 bases line up with TRBD1. With V trimmed by 2 bases and J by 2 bases, 4 bases remained unmatched. Germline CDR1 is MNHNS and CDR2 is SASEGT. CDR3 length: 15 amino acids. CDR3 DNA: TGTGCCAGCAGTGAAATTTGGACAGGGAACTATGGCTACACCTTC. Amino acid sequence: CASSEIWTGNYGYTF.

The chain couples TRBV5-4 to TRBJ2-7, with TRBD2 matching over 7 bases. The CDR3 runs to 18 residues. J was trimmed by 2 bases and V by 2 bases; bases with no gene match: 16. Germline assignment: CDR1 SGHNT and CDR2 YYREEE (reference sequence). CDR3 amino acids: CASSFQSDPSGRAYEQYF. The CDR3 DNA sequence: TGTGCCAGCAGCTTTCAGTCCGACCCTAGCGGTAGGGCCTACGAGCAGTACTTC.

This chain connects TRBV5-4 to TRBJ2-5; no reliable D call. Germline-derived CDR1 and CDR2 are SGHNT and YYREEE (reference sequence). The CDR3 totals 13 residues. V lost 0 bases to trimming and J lost 5 bases, with 8 bases between them. For the CDR3, the DNA is TGTGCCAGCAGCTTGGTCATGGCCGAGACCCAGTACTTC. Translation gives CASSLVMAETQYF.